This TCR beta chain was identified in a study of blood T cell repertoires in COVID-19. Whole-study context: Donors in the United States, Italy and Spain gave samples during acute or convalescent COVID-19. PBMCs, B-cell-depleted T cells, or T cells were the source of the cDNA or gDNA that made up the material.

The assay was immunoSEQ multiplex PCR, and TCRdb's table has in-frame clones only and misses some. The sample shows some 72,000 clones, about 87% of them seen only once. Deletions cut 10 bases from V and 5 bases from J, with 18 bases between. Germline CDR1 is MNHEY and CDR2 is SVGAGI. The length of the CDR3 is 13 residues. This chain joins TRBV6-5 and TRBJ2-7, with D hard to call. Source material: peripheral blood. This sequence was found in a man aged 50-60 years with active COVID-19. This CDR3 is CATNPDNGHEQYF. In nucleotides, the CDR3 is TGTGCCACCAATCCCGACAATGGCCACGAGCAGTACTTC.